The source of this T cell receptor (beta chain) is a study of breast tumors, draining lymph nodes, adjacent tissues. In TCRdb, the multiplex PCR reads were re-called with MiXCR into one record per CDR3 protein. The sample contains about 200,000 distinct CDR3 sequences, over 25% of which appear only once. The lymph nodes were axillary draining lymph nodes from breast cancer patients. Looked up from germline, CDR1 is SEHNR and CDR2 is FQNEAQ (reference sequence). The V and J ends lost 1 base and 0 bases respectively, with 4 bases between them. This CDR3 comprises 15 residues. Sequencing input: axillary lymph node tissue. This TCR derives from a female donor with breast cancer. Some clones in this sample may be carry-over from other donors' samples. The chain links TRBV7-9 to TRBJ2-6, with no clear D. CDR3 sequence (DNA): TGTGCCAGCAGCTTAGGACGCTCTGGGGCCAACGTCCTGACTTTC. Translated: CASSLGRSGANVLTF.